This entry lists 6 T cell receptor beta chains sequenced from one sample in a study of shared clonotypes between healthy human individuals. The data were produced by immunoSEQ multiplex PCR, yet TCRdb's version contains in-frame clones alone and is incomplete. The sample comprises about 2.2 million clones, 80% to 95% of which are singletons, and approximately 1.7% rests with the top ten. The naive CD8 population came from CD45RO-negative cells selected for CCR7, without terminally differentiated effector memory CD45RA+ cells. The sequenced material came from naive CD8+ T cells from PBMCs. Source of these receptors: a man between 18 and 35 years old in good health. Some clones in this sample may be carry-over from other donors' samples.

The chain combines TRBV9 with TRBJ2-1; TRBD2 might be the D (5 bases). CDR3 size: 15 residues. With 4 bases removed from V and 3 bases from J, the gap between germline ends came to 14 bases. Per the germline V gene, CDR1 is SGDLS and CDR2 is YYNGEE. The CDR3 sequence: CASSKSDGNYNEQFF. The CDR3 DNA reads TGTGCCAGCAGCAAATCGGACGGGAACTACAATGAGCAGTTCTTC. The variable domain in full, completed from reference TRBV9 and TRBJ2-1, reads DSGVTQTPKHLITATGQRVTLRCSPRSGDLSVYWYQQSLDQGLQFLIQYYNGEERAKGNILERFSAQQFPDLHSELNLSSLELGDSALYFCASSKSDGNYNEQFFGPGTRLTVL.

Regarding this clone: The same CDR3 also results from other DNA sequences found in this sample. The chain has TRBV4-3 and TRBJ2-1; possibly TRBD2 for D (6 bases). Trimming took off 1 base at V and 5 bases at J, with 15 bases between the two ends. CDR1 is LGHNA, CDR2 YSLEER, per germline. The CDR3 runs to 16 residues. This CDR3 reads CASSQGTGTSNNEQFF. The CDR3 nucleotides are TGCGCCAGCAGCCAAGGGACCGGGACTTCAAACAATGAGCAGTTCTTC.

This clone has just one count. Other DNA variants within this sample encode the same CDR3. The chain is built from TRBV9 and TRBJ1-1; possible D gene TRBD1, 5 bases. V shed 0 bases and J shed 5 bases, with 8 bases lying between them. Per germline, CDR1 SGDLS and CDR2 YYNGEE. The CDR3 totals 13 residues. As DNA, the CDR3 is TGTGCCAGCAGCGTAGGGGGGTGGACTGAAGCTTTCTTT. The encoded protein is CASSVGGWTEAFF.

Concerning this clone: The same CDR3 also results from other DNA sequences found in this sample. The V and J genes are TRBV2 and TRBJ2-1; TRBD2 matches 9 bases. The V gene's germline CDR1 is SNHLY and CDR2 FYNNEI. The CDR3 is 15 amino acids. V dropped 1 base and J dropped 2; count of bases not matched to a gene: 0. In DNA form, the CDR3 reads TGTGCCAGCAGTGAAGGACTAGCGGCCTACAATGAGCAGTTCTTC. It translates to CASSEGLAAYNEQFF.

The chain has TRBV7-6 and TRBJ1-5, with a weak D call TRBD1 (6 bases). Germline V gene lookup returns CDR1 SGHVS and CDR2 FNYEAQ. Trimming pared 2 bases from V and 0 bases from J, leaving 14 bases between. The CDR3 is 17 amino acids. This chain's CDR3 is CASSLSTGWHSNQPQHF. CDR3 coding DNA: TGTGCCAGCAGCTTATCGACAGGATGGCATAGCAATCAGCCCCAGCATTTT.

V and J are TRBV6-5 and TRBJ2-7, with TRBD1 identical over 7 bases. The CDR3 is made up of 14 amino acids. Germline CDR1 MNHEY, CDR2 SVGAGI. V was clipped by 5 bases and J by 3 bases; unmatched bases: 7. In nucleotides, the CDR3 is TGTGCCAGCAGTACCGGGACAGCGGACTACGAGCAGTACTTC. It codes for CASSTGTADYEQYF.